Below are 9 T cell receptor beta chains sequenced from a single sample in a study of shared clonotypes between healthy human individuals. Measured with immunoSEQ multiplex PCR; TCRdb has only the in-frame clones, and not every one. The table lists some 900,000 clones, over 75% of them singletons, with approximately 1.5% in the top ten. Sample: memory CD4+ T cells sorted from blood. Subset described: CD45RA-negative fraction. The receptors here all came from a man aged 18-30 years in good health.

This rearrangement joins TRBV6-1 to TRBJ1-4, with a tentative D call TRBD1 (6 bases). The germline V and J ends were trimmed by 2 bases and 7 bases, with 11 bases remaining between them. CDR3 length: 14 residues. Germline CDR1 reads MNHNS; CDR2 reads SASEGT. CDR3 coding DNA: TGTGCCAGCAGTGAAAGGCAGGGGTTTGAAAAACTGTTTTTT. Protein sequence: CASSERQGFEKLFF.

This clone was found a few times. The chain joins TRBV30 to TRBJ1-1, with 8 bases fitting TRBD1. The ends lost 8 bases at V and 3 bases at J; junction bases unmatched: 5. Germline values: CDR1 GTSNPN, CDR2 SVGIG (reference sequence). The CDR3 is 12 amino acids. In DNA, the CDR3 is TGTGCCACGACAGGGGAGTACACTGAAGCTTTCTTT. Translated, it gives CATTGEYTEAFF.

This chain connects TRBV6-1 to TRBJ2-7; 9 bases match TRBD1. V dropped 8 bases and J dropped 4; count of bases not matched to a gene: 9. The CDR3 contains 14 residues. CDR1 is MNHNS and CDR2 is SASEGT in the germline V gene. The CDR3 spells CASGPGTGFYEQYF. CDR3 sequence (DNA): TGTGCCAGCGGGCCCGGGACAGGGTTTTACGAGCAGTACTTC.

V and J are TRBV10-1 and TRBJ2-1; D gene unclear. The CDR3 spans 12 residues. Looked up from germline, CDR1 is WNHNN and CDR2 is SYGVQD (reference sequence). The V and J ends lost 10 bases and 10 bases respectively, with 17 bases between them. CDR3 protein: CATSRSGGEQFF. The CDR3 coding sequence is TGCGCCACCTCGCGGTCTGGTGGCGAGCAGTTCTTC.

This clone was counted a few times. CDR3 sequence reads: CASSMLASSSTGELFF. CDR3 bases: TGTGCCAGTAGTATGTTAGCTAGCAGCTCCACCGGGGAGCTGTTTTTT. The chain employs TRBV19 and TRBJ2-2, with D possibly being TRBD2 (5 bases). CDR1 LNHDA and CDR2 SQIVND come from the germline V gene (reference sequence). V shed 3 bases and J shed 4 bases, with 15 bases lying between them. CDR3 length: 16 residues.

V is TRBV2 and J is TRBJ1-1, with D perhaps TRBD1 (5 bases). Trimming removed 3 bases at V and 1 base at J, with 9 bases between. Germline loops: CDR1 SNHLY, CDR2 FYNNEI. The CDR3 is made up of 14 amino acids. CDR3 nucleotide sequence: TGTGCCAGCAGTGAGCGTCAGGGGAACACTGAAGCTTTCTTT. The encoded protein is CASSERQGNTEAFF.

V is TRBV5-1 and J is TRBJ1-3; TRBD1 is a possible D gene (6 bases). The CDR3 is 16 amino acids. Per germline, CDR1 SGHRS and CDR2 YFSETQ. Trimming cost V 2 bases and J 0 bases, with 12 bases left between them. Here the CDR3 DNA reads TGCGCCAGCAGCTTAGAGGGGGGAATCTCTGGAAACACCATATATTTT. Its protein is CASSLEGGISGNTIYF.

This rearrangement joins TRBV10-2 to TRBJ1-5; D perhaps matches TRBD1 (5 bases). Trimming took off 5 bases at V and 1 base at J, with 6 bases between the two ends. CDR1 WSHSY and CDR2 SAAADI come from the germline V gene. The CDR3 runs 13 residues. The CDR3 sequence: CASSRQSNQPQHF. The CDR3, as DNA: TGCGCCAGCAGTCGACAGAGCAATCAGCCCCAGCATTTT.

The V and J genes are TRBV30 and TRBJ1-1; a weak D match, TRBD1 (5 bases). Germline V gene sequence: CDR1 GTSNPN, CDR2 SVGIG (reference sequence). The V end was cut by 3 bases, the J end by 5 bases, with 13 bases between. The CDR3 runs 13 residues. CDR3 DNA sequence: TGTGCCTGGAGGAGCAGGGTGTATACTGAAGCTTTCTTT. Its protein product is CAWRSRVYTEAFF.